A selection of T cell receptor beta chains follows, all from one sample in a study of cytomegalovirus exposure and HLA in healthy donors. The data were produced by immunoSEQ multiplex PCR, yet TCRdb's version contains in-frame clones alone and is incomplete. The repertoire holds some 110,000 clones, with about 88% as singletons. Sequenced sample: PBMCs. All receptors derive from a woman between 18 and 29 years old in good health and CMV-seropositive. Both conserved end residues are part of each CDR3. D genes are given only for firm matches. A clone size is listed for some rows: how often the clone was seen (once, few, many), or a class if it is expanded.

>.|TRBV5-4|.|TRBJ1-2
TGTGCCAGCAGCCTGGGGGGACATAGGGGCTATGGCTACACCTTC
CASSLGGHRGYGYTF
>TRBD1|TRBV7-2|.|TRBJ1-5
TGTGCCAGCAGCTGGACAGGGGCAAATCAGCCCCAGCATTTT
CASSWTGANQPQHF
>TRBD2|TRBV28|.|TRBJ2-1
TGTGCCAGCAGGCCTCCTCGGGGGGGCCTCCGCTCCTACAATGAGCAGTTCTTC
CASRPPRGGLRSYNEQFF
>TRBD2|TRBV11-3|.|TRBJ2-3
TGTGCCAGCAGCTTAGACGGGCTAGCGGAAAGGGAGACAGATACGCAGTATTTT
CASSLDGLAERETDTQYF
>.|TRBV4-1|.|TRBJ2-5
TGCGCCAGCAGCCGGCAGGGGCCGCAAGAGACCCAGTACTTC
CASSRQGPQETQYF
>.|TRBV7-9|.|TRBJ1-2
TGTGCCAGCAGCTTAGTAAGCGGTTATGGCTACACCTTC
CASSLVSGYGYTF
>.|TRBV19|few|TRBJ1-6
TGTGCCAGTAGTAAATGGACGGACAGTAATTCACCCCTCCACTTT
CASSKWTDSNSPLHF
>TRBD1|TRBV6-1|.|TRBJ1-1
TGTGCCAGCAGTTGGGACAGGGATATCACTGAAGCTTTCTTT
CASSWDRDITEAFF
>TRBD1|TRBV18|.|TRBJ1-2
TGTGCCAGCTCACCGCCGGGACAGGGTTCCTATGGCTACACCTTC
CASSPPGQGSYGYTF
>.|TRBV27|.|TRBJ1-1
TGTGCCAGCAGTTTTTTGGTGAGCCTGGGGGGGGGCACTGAAGCTTTCTTT
CASSFLVSLGGGTEAFF
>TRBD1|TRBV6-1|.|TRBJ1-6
TGTGCCAGCAGCGTCGGGACAGGTGGAAATTCACCCCTCCACTTT
CASSVGTGGNSPLHF
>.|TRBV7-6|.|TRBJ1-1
TGTGCCAGCAGCTTAGAAGGGGGTAGGAACACTGAAGCTTTCTTT
CASSLEGGRNTEAFF
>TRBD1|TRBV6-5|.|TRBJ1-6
TGTGCCAGTAACTACCAGGACAGGGCTGATTCACCCCTCCACTTT
CASNYQDRADSPLHF
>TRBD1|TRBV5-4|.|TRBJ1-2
TGTGCCATAGCCGACAGGGACTATGGCTACACCTTC
CAIADRDYGYTF
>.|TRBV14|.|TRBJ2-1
TGTGCCAGCAGCCAAGATTTGGCTAGCTTTGAGCAGTTCTTC
CASSQDLASFEQFF